These T cell receptor beta chains were read from a single sample in a study of sequential checkpoint blockade in melanoma. TCRdb's table, derived via immunoSEQ multiplex PCR, lists solely in-frame clones and lacks some. The sample records roughly 4,500 clones, 23% being singletons. Source: tumor tissue (inferred from file names), taken from a patient given nivolumab and ipilimumab in sequence. The receptors were gathered from a human donor with melanoma. Both conserved end residues are part of each CDR3. The order of the fields is J gene, clone size, D gene, V gene, CDR3 DNA, CDR3 protein. A D gene is named only where the DNA matches it firmly. Expanded clones are given a class, and other clones once, few, many or no size at all.

>TRBJ2-1|many|TRBD2|TRBV9
TGTGCCAGCAGCGTAGCGGGACTAGACGTCTATGAGCAGTTCTTC
CASSVAGLDVYEQFF
>TRBJ1-3|NA|NA|TRBV29-1
TGCAGCGTTGGGATGGGGAACTATGGAAACACCATATATTTT
CSVGMGNYGNTIYF
>TRBJ2-7|few|NA|TRBV19
TGTGCCAGTAGTTTTGGTGATTACGAGCAGTACTTC
CASSFGDYEQYF
>TRBJ2-3|NA|NA|TRBV18
TGTGCCAGCTCACCAAGGGCGGATACGCAGTATTTT
CASSPRADTQYF
>TRBJ1-2|NA|TRBD1|TRBV6-8
TGTGCCAGCAGCCGGATGACAGGGGAGAGGGGCTACACCTTC
CASSRMTGERGYTF
>TRBJ1-2|NA|TRBD1|TRBV28
TGTGCCAGCAGTGGGGGACAGTCTTATGGCTACACCTTC
CASSGGQSYGYTF
>TRBJ1-5|few|NA|TRBV15
TGTGCCACCAGCAAGACAGTTACGTCTGACCAGCCCCAGCATTTT
CATSKTVTSDQPQHF
>TRBJ2-7|NA|NA|TRBV5-1
TGCGCCAGCAGCCCCGAGCCTGGCAGATACGAGCAGTACTTC
CASSPEPGRYEQYF
>TRBJ2-1|medium-sized|NA|TRBV6-8
TGTGCCAGCAGTGTCACATATATCAATGAGCAGTTCTTC
CASSVTYINEQFF
>TRBJ1-5|NA|TRBD1|TRBV28
TGTGCCAGCAGCACCGGACAGGTTAGCAATCAGCCCCAGCATTTT
CASSTGQVSNQPQHF
>TRBJ2-5|NA|NA|TRBV23-1
TGCGCCAGCAGGCATAGTATGGGTGAGACCCAGTACTTC
CASRHSMGETQYF
>TRBJ1-2|NA|NA|TRBV15
TGTGCCACCAGCAGGGATCAAAGGACTGGCGGCTACACCTTC
CATSRDQRTGGYTF
>TRBJ2-5|few|TRBD2|TRBV11-3
TGTGCCAGCAGCCCTCCGGGAGGGGGTTGGGAGACCCAGTACTTC
CASSPPGGGWETQYF
>TRBJ1-1|NA|NA|TRBV5-1
TGCGCCAGCAGCTTGGCCGATACAGTTATGAACACTGAAGCTTTCTTT
CASSLADTVMNTEAFF
>TRBJ2-3|few|TRBD2|TRBV9
TGTGCCAGCAGCGTAGGACTAGCAGCCACAGATACGCAGTATTTT
CASSVGLAATDTQYF
>TRBJ2-6|many|TRBD1|TRBV11-3
TGTGCCAGCAGCTTGCGGGTGACAGGGAGCTCTGGGGCCAACGTCCTGACTTTC
CASSLRVTGSSGANVLTF
>TRBJ2-7|NA|NA|TRBV9
TGTGCCAGCAGCTCCGGGCCAGTCAGCGAGCAGTACTTC
CASSSGPVSEQYF
>TRBJ2-1|few|TRBD1|TRBV6-8
TGTGCCAGCAAAACACTCCGGGACAGGGGCTACAATGAGCAGTTCTTC
CASKTLRDRGYNEQFF
>TRBJ2-1|NA|NA|TRBV19
TGTGCCAGTAAGGAGGGACGGAGCTACAATGAGCAGTTCTTC
CASKEGRSYNEQFF
>TRBJ1-2|many|NA|TRBV11-3
TGTGCCAGCAGCTCGCGGGAGGGAATCTATGGCTACACCTTC
CASSSREGIYGYTF
>TRBJ2-7|NA|NA|TRBV11-3
TGTGCCAGCAGCTTAGAAGGGGGGACCCTCTACGAGCAGTACTTC
CASSLEGGTLYEQYF
>TRBJ2-1|NA|NA|TRBV11-3
TGTGCCAGCAGCTTACGGCCCAACCCCACCTACAATGAGCAGTTCTTC
CASSLRPNPTYNEQFF